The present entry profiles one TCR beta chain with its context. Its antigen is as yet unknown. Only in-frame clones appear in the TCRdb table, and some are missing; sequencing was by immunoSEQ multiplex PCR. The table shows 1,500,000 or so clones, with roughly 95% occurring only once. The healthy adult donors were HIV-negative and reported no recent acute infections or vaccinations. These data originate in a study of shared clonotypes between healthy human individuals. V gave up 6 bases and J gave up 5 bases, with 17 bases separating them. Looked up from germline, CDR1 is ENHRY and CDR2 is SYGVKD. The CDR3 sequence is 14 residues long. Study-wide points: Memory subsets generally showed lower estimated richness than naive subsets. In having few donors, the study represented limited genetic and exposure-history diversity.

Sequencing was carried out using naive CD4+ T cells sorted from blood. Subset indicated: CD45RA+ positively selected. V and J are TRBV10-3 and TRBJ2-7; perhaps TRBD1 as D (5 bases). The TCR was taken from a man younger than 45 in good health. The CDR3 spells CAIRTLPLRDEQYF. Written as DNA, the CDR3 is TGTGCCATCAGGACCCTTCCCCTCAGGGACGAGCAGTACTTC.